Each of the 17 T cell receptor beta chains below was sequenced from the same sample in a study of blood T cell repertoires in COVID-19. Only in-frame clones appear in the TCRdb table, and some are missing; sequencing was by immunoSEQ multiplex PCR. Among fewer than 300,000 clones, about 85% were seen once, and the ten largest hold 10% to 15%. The sequenced sample was peripheral blood. Receptors originate from a human donor in a cohort sampled during active COVID-19.

This chain joins TRBV19 and TRBJ2-5; tentatively, D is TRBD1 (6 bases). This CDR3 comprises 13 residues. The germline V gene encodes CDR1 LNHDA and CDR2 SQIVND (reference sequence). V was trimmed by 5 bases and J by 10 bases, leaving 17 bases between them. Here the CDR3 reads CASSFRDTWDQYF. The CDR3 DNA sequence: TGTGCCAGTAGTTTCCGGGACACTTGGGACCAGTACTTC.

The J gene is TRBJ1-1, the V gene TRBV4-2, with D hard to call. The CDR3 covers 12 residues. Trimming took off 4 bases at V and 3 bases at J, with 6 bases between the two ends. The germline V gene encodes CDR1 LGHNA and CDR2 YNFKEQ. The CDR3 loop reads CASSPGDTEAFF. CDR3 DNA: TGTGCCAGCAGCCCCGGGGACACTGAAGCTTTCTTT.

This sequence joins TRBV28 and TRBJ2-5; TRBD2 matches 12 bases. Unmatched junction bases numbered 11, after V lost 5 bases and J lost 1 base. Germline CDR1 and CDR2: MDHEN and SYDVKM. The CDR3 is 18 amino acids. The CDR3 bases are TGTGCCAGCAGTGCTCCTAGCGGGAGGGCCTTGCTCCAAGAGACCCAGTACTTC. Protein sequence: CASSAPSGRALLQETQYF.

This clone was observed a handful of times. This chain connects TRBV2 to TRBJ1-2; a weak D match, TRBD1 (5 bases). CDR3 size: 13 residues. From germline, CDR1 is SNHLY and CDR2 FYNNEI. V was trimmed by 1 base and J by 14 bases, leaving 17 bases between them. The CDR3 region is CASSEGTQVLPTF. CDR3 sequence (DNA): TGTGCCAGCAGTGAAGGGACACAGGTCCTCCCAACCTTC.

Turning to this clone: Other DNA sequences in this specimen translate into the identical CDR3. The rearrangement uses TRBV18 and TRBJ2-1; 7 nucleotides agree with TRBD1. The germline V gene has CDR1 KGHSH and CDR2 LQKENI. V shed 3 bases and J 6 bases; nucleotides not matched to a gene: 5. CDR3 length: 14 residues. This chain's CDR3 is CASSPSPGGNEQFF. For the CDR3, the DNA is TGTGCCAGCTCACCCTCGCCAGGGGGCAATGAGCAGTTCTTC.

The V call is TRBV5-5, the J call TRBJ2-7; 7 bases fit TRBD2. The CDR3 spans 12 residues. Germline V lookup: CDR1 SGHKS, CDR2 YYEKEE (reference sequence). The V segment lost 4 bases and the J segment 4 bases; nucleotides outside the gene matches: 2. CDR3 sequence (DNA): TGTGCCAGCAGCCGGGGAGGGTACGAGCAGTACTTC. Translating gives CASSRGGYEQYF.

The DNA of the CDR3 is TGTGCCAGCAGCTCAGGGCAAGATACGCAGTATTTT. Its protein is CASSSGQDTQYF. The chain links TRBV7-2 to TRBJ2-3, with a weak D call TRBD1 (5 bases). V was clipped by 4 bases and J by 5 bases, with 7 bases between them. The CDR3 totals 12 residues. Germline CDR1 SGHTA, CDR2 FQGNSA.

V usage is TRBV7-2 and J usage is TRBJ1-2; tentatively, D is TRBD1 (5 bases). Germline V lookup: CDR1 SGHTA, CDR2 FQGNSA. The ends were cut back, 5 bases at V and 4 bases at J, with 29 bases in the middle. This CDR3 region has 19 residues. CDR3 sequence (DNA): TGTGCCAGCAGCCTCGGCGGGGCAGCCCCCATTATCAGGCGCTATGGCTACACCTTC. It specifies CASSLGGAAPIIRRYGYTF.

The rearrangement links TRBV7-2 to TRBJ2-2; TRBD2 aligns across 7 bases. CDR3 length: 16 residues. The trim removed 6 bases at V and 5 bases at J, leaving 12 bases unmatched. CDR1 SGHTA and CDR2 FQGNSA come from the germline V gene. CDR3 DNA sequence: TGTGCCAGCAGATACCCTGGGGGGGAGATGACCGGGGAGCTGTTTTTT. It encodes CASRYPGGEMTGELFF.

In DNA, the CDR3 is TGTGCCAGCAGGGGACAGGGTTGCTCTGGGGCCAACGTCCTGACTTTC. It encodes CASRGQGCSGANVLTF. The chain combines TRBV21-1 with TRBJ2-6; the table gives TRBD1 as D, unverified against the DNA. TRBV21-1 is a documented pseudogene. The CDR3 is made up of 16 amino acids.

This clone was seen just once. This chain uses TRBV5-1 with TRBJ2-5; no clear D gene. V was shortened by 0 bases and J by 4 bases, with 10 bases between the two germline ends. The CDR3 contains 14 residues. The germline V gene encodes CDR1 SGHRS and CDR2 YFSETQ. CDR3 in amino acids: CASSLEGRGETQYF. In DNA form, the CDR3 reads TGCGCCAGCAGCTTGGAAGGTAGAGGAGAGACCCAGTACTTC.

This chain connects TRBV15 to TRBJ2-1; D may be TRBD2 (6 bases). The CDR3 covers 12 residues. The ends were cut back, 3 bases at V and 10 bases at J, with 10 bases in the middle. CDR1 is LNHNV, CDR2 YYDKDF, per germline (reference sequence). The CDR3 region has the DNA TGTGCCACCAGCAGCCCGCGGGGAGAGCAGTTCTTC. Protein sequence: CATSSPRGEQFF. Supplemented by reference TRBV15 and TRBJ2-1, the full variable domain reads DAMVIQNPRYQVTQFGKPVTLSCSQTLNHNVMYWYQQKSSQAPKLLFHYYDKDFNNEADTPDNFQSRRPNTSFCFLDIRSPGLGDTAMYLCATSSPRGEQFFGPGTRLTVL.

The genes are TRBV4-3 and TRBJ1-6, with TRBD1 identical over 7 bases. The CDR3 spans 15 residues. Germline CDR1 and CDR2: LGHNA and YSLEER. The V segment lost 3 bases and the J segment 6 bases; nucleotides outside the gene matches: 5. For the CDR3, the DNA is TGCGCCAGCAGCCATTACCGGGACAGTAATTCACCCCTCCACTTT. Protein product: CASSHYRDSNSPLHF.

This chain links TRBV4-1 with TRBJ2-3; D not certain. CDR3 length equals 15 residues. CDR1 is MGHRA and CDR2 is YSYEKL in the germline V gene. Trimming stripped 4 bases from V and 0 bases from J, with 11 bases between. The CDR3 spells CASSLKTQSTDTQYF. The CDR3 DNA sequence: TGCGCCAGCAGCCTCAAGACACAAAGCACAGATACGCAGTATTTT.

The chain links TRBV7-3 to TRBJ2-2; 14 bases fit TRBD2. CDR1 is SGHTA, CDR2 FQGTGA, per germline. CDR3 length: 19 residues. Trimming cost V 5 bases and J 1 base; bases outside gene matches: 9. Here the CDR3 reads CASSPPGLAGAGNTGELFF. The CDR3 coding sequence is TGTGCCAGCAGCCCCCCGGGACTAGCGGGAGCTGGGAACACCGGGGAGCTGTTTTTT.

This clone was seen just once. This chain uses TRBV19 with TRBJ2-7, with D possibly being TRBD2 (5 bases). Trimming left V 3 bases short and J 9 bases short, with 21 bases between. CDR1 is LNHDA, CDR2 SQIVND, per germline (reference sequence). This CDR3 is built from 15 residues. The CDR3 sequence: CASSMEEGPDHGQYF. The CDR3 DNA follows: TGTGCCAGTAGTATGGAAGAGGGCCCTGATCATGGGCAGTACTTC.

In nucleotides, the CDR3 is TGTGCCAGCAGCTTAGGGGACAGGCTCGAGCAGTACTTC. This gives the protein CASSLGDRLEQYF. This chain joins TRBV13 and TRBJ2-7, with 7 bases that match TRBD1. Germline V gene sequence: CDR1 PRHDT, CDR2 FYEKMQ (reference sequence). This CDR3 has 13 residues. The trim removed 0 bases at V and 6 bases at J, leaving 2 bases unmatched.